This T cell receptor (beta chain) emerged from a study of blood T cell repertoires in COVID-19. TCRdb keeps only in-frame clones here, not all; method: immunoSEQ multiplex PCR. Counted here are hundreds of thousands of clones, approximately 86% occurring once; the ten biggest clones make up about 3.9%. Specimen: peripheral blood. This sequence originates from a woman of 80 years or more with acute or convalescent COVID-19.

CDR3 nucleotides: TGCGCCAGCAGCCCGCTGGTTTCAAACTATGTTCCCTACGAGCAGTACTTC. The encoded protein is CASSPLVSNYVPYEQYF. V gene TRBV5-1 combines with J gene TRBJ2-7, with D unresolved. This CDR3 has 17 residues. Trimming pared 4 bases from V and 2 bases from J, leaving 22 bases between. Per the germline V gene, CDR1 is SGHRS and CDR2 is YFSETQ.